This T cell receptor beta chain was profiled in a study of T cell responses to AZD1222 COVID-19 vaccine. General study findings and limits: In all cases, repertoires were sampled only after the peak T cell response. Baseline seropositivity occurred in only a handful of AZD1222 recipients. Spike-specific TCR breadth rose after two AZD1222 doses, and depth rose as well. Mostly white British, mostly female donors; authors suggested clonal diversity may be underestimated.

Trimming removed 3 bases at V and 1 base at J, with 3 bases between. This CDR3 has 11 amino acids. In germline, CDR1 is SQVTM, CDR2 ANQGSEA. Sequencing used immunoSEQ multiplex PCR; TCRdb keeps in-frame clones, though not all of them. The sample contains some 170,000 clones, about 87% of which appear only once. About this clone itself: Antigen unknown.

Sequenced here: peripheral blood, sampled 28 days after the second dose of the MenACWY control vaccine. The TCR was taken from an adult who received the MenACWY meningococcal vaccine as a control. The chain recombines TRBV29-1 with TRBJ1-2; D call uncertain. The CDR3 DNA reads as TGCAGCGTTGAGGGTAACTATGGCTACACCTTC. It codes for CSVEGNYGYTF. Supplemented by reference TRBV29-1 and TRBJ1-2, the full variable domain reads SAVISQKPSRDICQRGTSLTIQCQVDSQVTMMFWYRQQPGQSLTLIATANQGSEATYESGFVIDKFPISRPNLTFSTLTVSNMSPEDSSIYLCSVEGNYGYTFGSGTRLTVV.